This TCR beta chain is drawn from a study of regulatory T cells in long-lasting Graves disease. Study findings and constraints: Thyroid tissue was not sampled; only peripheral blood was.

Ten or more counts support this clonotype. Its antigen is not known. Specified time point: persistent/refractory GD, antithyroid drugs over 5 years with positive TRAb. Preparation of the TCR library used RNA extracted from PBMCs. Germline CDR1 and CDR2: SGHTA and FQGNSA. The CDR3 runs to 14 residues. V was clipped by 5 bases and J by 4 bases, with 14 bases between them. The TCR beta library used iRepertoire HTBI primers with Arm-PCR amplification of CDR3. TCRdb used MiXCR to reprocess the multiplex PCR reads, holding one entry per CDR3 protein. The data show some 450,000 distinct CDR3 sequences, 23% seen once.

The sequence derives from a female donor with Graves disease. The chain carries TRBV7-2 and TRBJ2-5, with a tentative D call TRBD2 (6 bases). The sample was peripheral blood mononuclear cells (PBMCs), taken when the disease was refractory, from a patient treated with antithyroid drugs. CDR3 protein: CASSRDFDSETQYF. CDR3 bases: TGTGCCAGCAGCCGGGACTTTGATTCAGAGACCCAGTACTTC.